This T cell receptor beta chain was recorded in a study of blood T cell repertoires in COVID-19. Study-level background: Acute-phase and convalescent COVID-19 samples originated in the United States, Italy and Spain.

Under the authors' procedure: Estimation of nucleated cell counts was performed using reference gene primer amplification. Profiled with immunoSEQ multiplex PCR; TCRdb holds only in-frame clones, not every one. D and trimming come from the DNA, and the V and J calls and clone size come from that table. Among 90,000 to 140,000 clones listed, 65% to 90% were seen once. This clone has more than one count but fewer than ten. Trimming removed 1 base at V and 9 bases at J, with 13 bases between. From germline, CDR1 is SGHAT and CDR2 FQNNGV. CDR3 length equals 15 residues. Sequencing was performed on peripheral blood. The V call is TRBV11-2, the J call TRBJ1-6; maybe TRBD1 (5 bases). The clonotype was recovered from a man aged 50-59 years with acute or convalescent COVID-19. The CDR3 DNA reads as TGTGCCAGCAGCTTAGGTCCGGGAGGGACTTCACCCCTCCACTTT. Its translation: CASSLGPGGTSPLHF.